Listed below are T cell receptor beta chains from one sample, sequenced in a study of monozygotic twins with inflammatory bowel disease. TCRdb reprocessed the 5' RACE reads and reports one entry per CDR3 protein, with no DNA. Its clone listing holds approximately 330,000 distinct CDR3 sequences. The source material was blood. The source of these receptors is a human donor with ulcerative colitis or Crohn's disease, or a healthy co-twin of an affected twin (not recorded which). The CDR3 runs from the conserved cysteine through the conserved F or W.

>TRBJ1-1|TRBV4-1
CASSQPKGGDMNTEAFF
>TRBJ2-1|TRBV6-4
CASSPLAGEPNEQFF
>TRBJ2-1|TRBV30
CAWPGGQFEFF
>TRBJ2-5|TRBV28
CASKKTEKVETQYF
>TRBJ2-7|TRBV20-1
CSAGQTWSPGVF
>TRBJ1-1|TRBV20-1
CSARDGGREAFF
>TRBJ2-1|TRBV5-1
CASSLPTPSGRATGYNEQFF
>TRBJ1-1|TRBV7-8
CASSPSTGRAFF
>TRBJ1-1|TRBV29-1
CSAPKREGNTEAFF
>TRBJ2-1|TRBV28
CASSPLGGLFRDEQFF
>TRBJ1-3|TRBV7-2
CASSPDRVNGNTIYF
>TRBJ1-1|TRBV21-1
CASSNRGNTEAFF
>TRBJ2-3|TRBV5-6
CASSLGWATDTQYF
>TRBJ2-4|TRBV9
CASSVGSAKNIQYF
>TRBJ2-1|TRBV20-1
CSAPGVGGRVNYNEQFF
>TRBJ2-1|TRBV2
CASSEFAGELYNEQFF
>TRBJ1-1|TRBV25-1
CASISLGNTEAFF
>TRBJ1-1|TRBV12-3/TRBV12-4
CASSPGMGLNTEAFF
>TRBJ2-3|TRBV29-1
CSVLSNANTDTQYF
>TRBJ2-3|TRBV30
CAWRRTGSTDTQYF
>TRBJ1-3|TRBV10-3
CATLGTVENTIYF
>TRBJ1-5|TRBV11-2
CASSLGRGEMPQHF
>TRBJ2-7|TRBV27
CASSIDRVLTYEQYF
>TRBJ1-2|TRBV7-9
CASSFSGGGKDGYTF
>TRBJ2-2|TRBV7-3
CASSPHSGSYTGELFF
>TRBJ2-7|TRBV28
CATFSTGGSSEQYF
>TRBJ2-1|TRBV7-3
CASSPDPSYNEQFF
>TRBJ1-2|TRBV11-2
CAISSVGGVYGYTF
>TRBJ2-2|TRBV5-1
CASQREDGGELFF
>TRBJ2-3|TRBV20-1
CSADSGRGTDTQYF
>TRBJ1-5|TRBV7-7
CASSLSPRQGGNQPQHF
>TRBJ2-1|TRBV5-1
CASRGLGDSSNEQFF
>TRBJ1-2|TRBV30
CAWSSPMTGYSYGYTF
>TRBJ2-1|TRBV3-1
CASSTSGRALYNEQFF
>TRBJ1-5|TRBV6-5
CASSWGQGGQPQHF
>TRBJ2-1|TRBV6-5
CASRGGRDYKSSYNEQFF
>TRBJ2-4|TRBV12-3/TRBV12-4
CASSFPSNLKTIAGAGDIQYF
>TRBJ1-1|TRBV25-1
CASSDGSITGTEAFF
>TRBJ2-6|TRBV28
CASSLLQFSGANVLTF
>TRBJ2-7|TRBV4-1
CASSQDMGTYEQYF
>TRBJ2-7|TRBV14
CASSPLGGNPYEQYF
>TRBJ1-2|TRBV5-1
CASSFGQATKSYGYTF
>TRBJ1-5|TRBV5-1
CASSLEGVLSQPQHF
>TRBJ1-4|TRBV20-1
CSARAGGTNEKLFF
>TRBJ2-7|TRBV15
CATSSYQGDGEQYF
>TRBJ2-3|TRBV10-3
CAISDSGQPTPTDTQYF
>TRBJ1-5|TRBV20-1
CSAITRGDQPQHF